This T cell receptor (beta chain) appears in the sequencing data of a study of T cells in localized non-small cell lung cancer. Broader study findings: Within adjacent lung there appeared a median roughly 60 of the top 100 tumor clones. Tumor showed lower T cell clonality than uninvolved adjacent lung, where it was highest. Higher blood T cell density tracked longer overall survival. The tumor had only one region sequenced, so heterogeneity remains possible.

Turning to this clone: Its antigen is unidentified.

This CDR3 contains 14 residues. Germline assignment: CDR1 SGDLS and CDR2 YYNGEE. V lost 2 bases to trimming and J lost 6 bases, with 12 bases between them. Method: immunoSEQ multiplex PCR; TCRdb's copy keeps in-frame clones and lacks some. The table shows roughly 15,000 clones, with 90% occurring only once. The source of this sequence is a woman aged 40 to 75 with stage III lung adenocarcinoma. The genes are TRBV9 and TRBJ1-5, with D tentatively TRBD1 (6 bases). Specimen: peripheral blood mononuclear cells, collected before any cancer treatment. The DNA of the CDR3 is TGTGCCAGCAGCGTCGGGCGGGGGCCTCAGCCCCAGCATTTT. Its translation is CASSVGRGPQPQHF.